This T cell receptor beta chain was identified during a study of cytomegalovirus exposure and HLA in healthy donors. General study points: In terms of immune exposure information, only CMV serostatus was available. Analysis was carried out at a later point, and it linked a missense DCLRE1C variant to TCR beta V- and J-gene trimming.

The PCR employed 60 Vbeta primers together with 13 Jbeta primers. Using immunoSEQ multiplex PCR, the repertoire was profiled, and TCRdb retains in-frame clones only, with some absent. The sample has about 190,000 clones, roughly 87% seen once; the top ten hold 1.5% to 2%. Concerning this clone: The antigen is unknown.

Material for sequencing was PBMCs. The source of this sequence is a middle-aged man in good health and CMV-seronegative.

The CDR3 spells CASSFGGYGYTF. The CDR3 DNA sequence: TGTGCCAGCAGCTTCGGCGGCTATGGCTACACCTTC. V usage is TRBV11-2 and J usage is TRBJ1-2; D uncertain. Looked up from germline, CDR1 is SGHAT and CDR2 is FQNNGV. Trimming took 3 bases from V and 4 from J, leaving 6 bases between them. The CDR3 has 12 amino acids. Full variable domain (missing parts from reference TRBV11-2 and TRBJ1-2): EAGVAQSPRYKIIEKRQSVAFWCNPISGHATLYWYQQILGQGPKLLIQFQNNGVVDDSQLPKDRFSAERLKGVDSTLKIQPAKLEDSAVYLCASSFGGYGYTFGSGTRLTVV.